Sequencing of this T cell receptor (beta chain) was carried out in a study of T cell repertoires in cytomegalovirus infection. Study results and limitations: Ex vivo, HLA-C-restricted CMV-specific TCR beta clonotypes prevailed over the rest of the response.

On this clonotype: Its cognate antigen is unknown.

This CDR3 has 15 residues. The germline V gene encodes CDR1 MDHEN and CDR2 SYDVKM. V was clipped by 6 bases and J by 4 bases; unmatched bases: 7. MiXCR was run by TCRdb on the reads, yielding one entry per CDR3 protein. This sample has around 260,000 distinct CDR3 sequences, with around 8.7% found just once. This chain uses TRBV28 with TRBJ2-3; TRBD1 agrees at 10 bases. The origin of this receptor is a human donor in good health (CMV status not recorded). Some clones in this sample may be carry-over from other donors' samples. The source material was PBMCs. CDR3 bases: TGTGCCAGCAGGGGGTCCGGGACAGGGGCAGATACGCAGTATTTT. Amino acids: CASRGSGTGADTQYF.